These 22 T cell receptor beta chains share one sample of origin, sequenced in a study of cytomegalovirus exposure and HLA in healthy donors. Both 60 Vbeta primers and 13 Jbeta primers went into the PCR. TCRdb's copy holds only in-frame clones and misses some; the assay was immunoSEQ multiplex PCR. The sample holds some 130,000 clones; 70% to 85% are singletons and the top ten take roughly 2.5%. Sequencing input: PBMCs. Receptors originate from a man between 50 and 59 years old in good health and CMV-seronegative.

The gene calls are TRBV6-5 and TRBJ1-2; no definite D call. This CDR3 is 13 amino acids long. CDR1 and CDR2 from the germline V gene are MNHEY and SVGAGI. V lost 0 bases and J 4 bases, leaving 6 bases between the germline ends. CDR3 sequence (DNA): TGTGCCAGCAGTTACTCGATAGCCTATGGCTACACCTTC. It codes for CASSYSIAYGYTF.

The chain joins TRBV30 to TRBJ1-4; D is undetermined. The CDR3 length is 12 residues. The germline V gene encodes CDR1 GTSNPN and CDR2 SVGIG (reference sequence). The ends were cut back, 2 bases at V and 8 bases at J, with 9 bases in the middle. For the CDR3, the DNA is TGTGCCTGGAGTCCAGATTGGGAAAAACTGTTTTTT. Protein: CAWSPDWEKLFF.

This clone was counted between two and nine times. The chain employs TRBV6-5 and TRBJ2-7; 7 bases agree with TRBD1. CDR3 size: 13 residues. V was pared by 9 bases and J by 6 bases, with 11 bases of the junction left unmatched. Germline-derived CDR1 and CDR2 are MNHEY and SVGAGI. The CDR3: CARSGTDRSEQYF. The CDR3 DNA is TGTGCCAGGTCCGGGACAGACCGCTCCGAGCAGTACTTC.

The chain links TRBV10-2 to TRBJ1-1; a possible D gene is TRBD1 (5 bases). The length of the CDR3 is 16 residues. Trimming stripped 0 bases from V and 2 bases from J, with 13 bases between. CDR1 WSHSY and CDR2 SAAADI come from the germline V gene. The CDR3: CASSESLFRTNTEAFF. As DNA, the CDR3 is TGCGCCAGCAGTGAGTCGCTTTTTCGGACAAACACTGAAGCTTTCTTT.

The rearrangement joins TRBV29-1 to TRBJ2-7, with D perhaps TRBD2 (7 bases). Germline CDR1 reads SQVTM; CDR2 reads ANQGSEA. Trimming took off 4 bases at V and 5 bases at J, with 18 bases between the two ends. CDR3 length: 14 residues. CDR3 in amino acids: CSVASWGAGDEQYF. Here the CDR3 DNA reads TGCAGCGTTGCTTCGTGGGGGGCGGGAGACGAGCAGTACTTC.

This chain joins TRBV2 and TRBJ1-1; D is possibly TRBD1 (5 bases). Germline lookup yields CDR1 SNHLY and CDR2 FYNNEI. The V end was cut by 10 bases, the J end by 1 base, with 22 bases between. This CDR3 is 16 amino acids long. The CDR3 DNA sequence: TGTGCCATCTTGGGCTGGGACGGGAGAGCGAACACTGAAGCTTTCTTT. Translating it yields CAILGWDGRANTEAFF.

V gene TRBV6-5 combines with J gene TRBJ1-2, with 8 bases aligning to TRBD1. The germline V gene has CDR1 MNHEY and CDR2 SVGAGI. CDR3 length equals 15 residues. V shed 0 bases, J shed 6 bases, and the junction held 6 bases outside the gene matches. The CDR3 protein is CASSYSTQGADGYTF. CDR3 DNA: TGTGCCAGCAGTTACTCGACTCAGGGGGCCGATGGCTACACCTTC.

The chain combines TRBV5-3 with TRBJ2-7; the match to TRBD1 covers 7 bases. TRBV5-3 is an open reading frame, and its role is uncertain. With V trimmed by 0 bases and J by 0 bases, 6 bases remained unmatched. This CDR3 region has 16 residues. The CDR3 DNA is TGTGCCAGAAGCTTGGAGACAGGGCAAGCCTCCTACGAGCAGTACTTC. Translated: CARSLETGQASYEQYF.

This clone has a single count. The chain uses TRBV6-5 and TRBJ1-5; D unclear. The CDR3 has 15 residues. Germline assignment: CDR1 MNHEY and CDR2 SVGAGI. Trimming removed 6 bases at V and 4 bases at J, with 16 bases between. In DNA form, the CDR3 reads TGTGCCAGCAGGCCCGAGGACGGGAAAAATCAGCCCCAGCATTTT. Its protein is CASRPEDGKNQPQHF.

The chain is built from TRBV11-2 and TRBJ2-7, with D uncertain. V was trimmed by 4 bases and J by 4 bases, leaving 11 bases between them. This CDR3 has 13 amino acids. The V gene's germline CDR1 is SGHAT and CDR2 FQNNGV. In DNA, the CDR3 is TGTGCCAGCAGCTCCCGTGATCGGTACGAGCAGTACTTC. Translated: CASSSRDRYEQYF.

The chain uses TRBV2 and TRBJ1-1; D unclear. Germline V CDR1 and CDR2: SNHLY, FYNNEI. The V end lost 3 bases, the J end lost 6 bases, and 8 bases lay between the germline ends. The CDR3 is 12 residues long. The DNA of the CDR3 is TGTGCCAGCAGTGAGGCCAGCGCTGAAGCTTTCTTT. Protein: CASSEASAEAFF.

V is TRBV5-1 and J is TRBJ2-5; 11 nucleotides line up with TRBD2. V shed 4 bases and J 2 bases; nucleotides not matched to a gene: 1. The CDR3 is 14 amino acids. Germline-derived CDR1 and CDR2 are SGHRS and YFSETQ. DNA of the CDR3: TGCGCCAGCAGCGGGACTAGCGGTCAAGAGACCCAGTACTTC. Encoded protein: CASSGTSGQETQYF.

The V and J genes are TRBV15 and TRBJ1-5; D perhaps matches TRBD1 (5 bases). The V and J ends lost 0 bases and 0 bases respectively, with 15 bases between them. CDR1 LNHNV and CDR2 YYDKDF come from the germline V gene (reference sequence). The CDR3 is 18 residues long. CDR3 DNA: TGTGCCACCAGCAGAGATGCGTGGGGGGAATATAGCAATCAGCCCCAGCATTTT. This sequence encodes CATSRDAWGEYSNQPQHF.

J is TRBJ2-5 and V is TRBV6-6, with a possible D match to TRBD1 (6 bases). Gene TRBJ2-7 matches the end of the DNA better, so the J call may be wrong. CDR1 and CDR2 from the germline V gene are MNHNY and SVGAGI (reference sequence). The CDR3 totals 14 residues. CDR3 region: CASSSGDTDYEQYF. The CDR3, as DNA: TGTGCCAGCAGTTCCGGGGACACTGATTACGAGCAGTACTTC.

This clone was observed a few times. The chain is built from TRBV12-5 and TRBJ2-1; the D gene is possibly TRBD1 (6 bases). The CDR3 has 14 residues. V lost 7 bases to trimming and J lost 3 bases, with 13 bases between them. CDR1 is LGHNT, CDR2 FRNRAP, per germline. For the CDR3, the DNA is TGTGCTAGTGTCCCCGGACAGAGCTACAATGAGCAGTTCTTC. Its translation: CASVPGQSYNEQFF.

This CDR3 reads CASNRGPNEKLFF. The CDR3 DNA reads TGTGCCAGTAACAGGGGACCTAATGAAAAACTGTTTTTT. The J gene is TRBJ1-4, the V gene TRBV25-1; 7 bases match TRBD1. The CDR3 loop spans 13 amino acids. Germline lookup yields CDR1 MGHDK and CDR2 SYGVNS. V was clipped by 9 bases and J by 3 bases; unmatched bases: 4.

There are a few counts of this clone. The chain combines TRBV5-1 with TRBJ1-1; D gene ambiguous. The V gene's germline CDR1 is SGHRS and CDR2 YFSETQ. Trimming removed 3 bases at V and 1 base at J, with 10 bases between. CDR3 size: 14 residues. CDR3 sequence reads: CASSSIQPNTEAFF. For the CDR3, the DNA is TGCGCCAGCAGCTCAATACAGCCGAACACTGAAGCTTTCTTT.

The rearrangement links TRBV7-9 to TRBJ1-1, with TRBD1 identical over 10 bases. V gave up 1 base and J gave up 4 bases; unmatched junction bases: 6. Germline V lookup: CDR1 SEHNR, CDR2 FQNEAQ (reference sequence). CDR3 size: 16 residues. The DNA for the CDR3 is TGTGCCAGCAGCTTAGGACAGGGGGCGGGTGGCACTGAAGCTTTCTTT. This encodes CASSLGQGAGGTEAFF.

The V call is TRBV12-2, the J call TRBJ1-5; the listed D gene, TRBD1, was not tested against the DNA. TRBV12-2 constitutes a pseudogene. The CDR3 has 16 residues. The CDR3 region is CASRRTGYRVYQPQHF. The CDR3 bases are TGTGCAAGTCGCAGGACAGGTTATAGGGTATATCAGCCCCAGCATTTT.

The rearrangement joins TRBV5-1 to TRBJ2-1; 7 bases fit TRBD2. Germline loops: CDR1 SGHRS, CDR2 YFSETQ. With 9 bases clipped from V and 0 bases from J, the junction kept 6 bases outside the gene matches. The CDR3 has 14 amino acids. In DNA, the CDR3 is TGCGCCACCAATGGGGGGGACTCCTACAATGAGCAGTTCTTC. Residues: CATNGGDSYNEQFF. Using reference TRBV5-1 and TRBJ2-1 for the parts outside the CDR3, the full variable domain is KAGVTQTPRYLIKTRGQQVTLSCSPISGHRSVSWYQQTPGQGLQFLFEYFSETQRNKGNFPGRFSGRQFSNSRSEMNVSTLELGDSALYLCATNGGDSYNEQFFGPGTRLTVL.

V usage is TRBV4-1 and J usage is TRBJ2-7; 7 positions match TRBD2. V trimming: 1 base; J trimming: 1 base; junction bases outside the gene matches: 4. Germline loops: CDR1 MGHRA, CDR2 YSYEKL. The CDR3 covers 15 residues. CDR3 in amino acids: CASSQGGGESYEQYF. The CDR3 DNA reads TGCGCCAGCAGCCAAGGCGGGGGAGAATCCTACGAGCAGTACTTC.

The V call is TRBV7-2, the J call TRBJ1-3, with a tentative D call TRBD1 (5 bases). Trimming shortened V by 2 bases and J by 8 bases, and 10 bases separated the two germline ends. This CDR3 spans 13 amino acids. Germline V CDR1 and CDR2: SGHTA, FQGNSA. The CDR3 sequence: CASSLSEGYTIYF. CDR3 DNA: TGTGCCAGCAGCTTATCGGAGGGGTACACCATATATTTT.